The clone carrying this TCR beta chain has just a few counts. The V gene lost 6 bases and the J gene lost 0 bases, with 11 bases spanning the gap. The germline V gene has CDR1 SGHAT and CDR2 FQNNGV. The CDR3 consists of 14 residues. The method was immunoSEQ multiplex PCR; TCRdb's version includes in-frame clones alone and lacks a portion of them. The table shows 120,000 or so clones, with 65% to 80% occurring only once. This sample was taken from a study of blood T cell repertoires in COVID-19. The clonotype originates from a human donor with acute or convalescent COVID-19. The donor label of this sample is uncertain. The material sequenced was peripheral blood. This chain links TRBV11-2 with TRBJ1-1, with a weak D call TRBD1 (6 bases). In nucleotides, the CDR3 is TGTGCCAGCAGACGACAGGACATGAACACTGAAGCTTTCTTT. It translates to CASRRQDMNTEAFF.